This passage covers 15 T cell receptor beta chains from one sample sequenced in a study of blood T cell repertoires in COVID-19. Some clones are missing from TCRdb's copy, which holds only in-frame ones; the method was immunoSEQ multiplex PCR. The sample comprises tens of thousands of clones, about 87% of which are singletons, and about 6% rests with the top ten. Source material: peripheral blood. These receptors were collected from a woman at least 80 years old with active COVID-19.

This chain connects TRBV5-8 to TRBJ2-2; 7 bases fit TRBD1. The ends lost 6 bases at V and 1 base at J; junction bases unmatched: 6. This CDR3 contains 15 residues. CDR1 is SGHTS and CDR2 is YDEGEE in the germline V gene. CDR3 sequence: CASNTWTGNTGELFF. As DNA, the CDR3 is TGTGCCAGCAACACCTGGACAGGGAACACCGGGGAGCTGTTTTTT.

J is TRBJ1-5 and V is TRBV30; no reliable D call. From germline, CDR1 is GTSNPN and CDR2 SVGIG (reference sequence). This CDR3 has 13 amino acids. V shed 0 bases and J shed 4 bases, with 7 bases lying between them. The CDR3 loop reads CAWSVTGNQPQHF. CDR3 DNA sequence: TGTGCCTGGAGTGTAACGGGAAATCAGCCCCAGCATTTT.

This clone was seen only a few times. The chain couples TRBV18 to TRBJ1-5; the D gene is possibly TRBD1 (6 bases). The CDR3 is 16 residues long. V dropped 0 bases and J dropped 3 bases, with 12 bases sitting between them. Looked up from germline, CDR1 is KGHSH and CDR2 is LQKENI. The CDR3 spells CASSPPGTRDNQPQHF. The CDR3, as DNA: TGTGCCAGCTCACCACCGGGGACAAGAGACAATCAGCCCCAGCATTTT.

The CDR3 DNA follows: TGTGCCAGCAGTTACTCCTCCGGCCGCAGGGACAATCAGCCCCAGCATTTT. This gives the protein CASSYSSGRRDNQPQHF. This chain joins TRBV6-2 or TRBV6-3 and TRBJ1-5, with D possibly matching TRBD1 (5 bases). Germline V gene data show CDR1 as MNHEY and CDR2 as SVGEGT. Between the trimmed V and J ends, which lost 0 bases and 3 bases, there was a span of 15 bases. The CDR3 is 17 amino acids.

V and J are TRBV6-5 and TRBJ1-1, with TRBD1 identical over 10 bases. The germline CDR1 and CDR2 sequences are MNHEY and SVGAGI. The CDR3 is 14 amino acids. The V and J ends lost 6 bases and 2 bases, in that order; junction bases with no gene match: 3. DNA for the CDR3: TGTGCCAGCAGGGGGACAGGGGCCAACACTGAAGCTTTCTTT. It encodes CASRGTGANTEAFF.

This chain uses TRBV11-2 with TRBJ1-1; tentatively, D is TRBD1 (5 bases). Trimming shortened V by 3 bases and J by 0 bases, and 17 bases separated the two germline ends. This CDR3 has 17 residues. The germline V gene encodes CDR1 SGHAT and CDR2 FQNNGV. The CDR3 DNA reads as TGTGCCAGCAGCTTCCTAGGGGTTTCAGTAATGAACACTGAAGCTTTCTTT. The encoded protein is CASSFLGVSVMNTEAFF.

V is TRBV25-1 and J is TRBJ1-1; TRBD1 might be the D (5 bases). The CDR3 consists of 13 residues. The V end lost 7 bases, the J end lost 11 bases, and 20 bases lay between the germline ends. CDR1 is MGHDK, CDR2 SYGVNS, per germline. The CDR3 here is CASMPGSGVVAFF. CDR3 bases: TGTGCCAGCATGCCAGGGTCGGGGGTGGTCGCTTTCTTT. Combining the CDR3 with reference TRBV25-1 and TRBJ1-1 gives the whole variable domain EADIYQTPRYLVIGTGKKITLECSQTMGHDKMYWYQQDPGMELHLIHYSYGVNSTEKGDLSSESTVSRIRTEHFPLTLESARPSHTSQYLCASMPGSGVVAFFGQGTRLTVV.

The CDR3 bases are TGTGCCAGCAGCTTGGGACAGGGACACACCGGGGAGCTGTTTTTT. Protein: CASSLGQGHTGELFF. The rearrangement joins TRBV5-8 to TRBJ2-2, with 7 nucleotides matching TRBD1. This CDR3 has 15 amino acids. Germline V gene sequence: CDR1 SGHTS, CDR2 YDEGEE. V lost 0 bases and J lost 3; bases outside the gene matches: 2.

The chain joins TRBV4-1 to TRBJ2-7; 8 bases fit TRBD1. Germline V CDR1 and CDR2: MGHRA, YSYEKL. V dropped 2 bases and J dropped 1; count of bases not matched to a gene: 4. The CDR3 consists of 15 residues. The CDR3 DNA is TGCGCCAGCAGCCAATCCGGGACAGGTTCCTACGAGCAGTACTTC. The encoded protein is CASSQSGTGSYEQYF.

The J gene is TRBJ2-3, the V gene TRBV10-1; TRBD2 matches at 10 bases. Germline loops: CDR1 WNHNN, CDR2 SYGVQD (reference sequence). Trimming at V came to 4 bases and at J to 1 base, leaving 2 bases not matched to a gene. This CDR3 has 15 amino acids. The CDR3 sequence: CASSGTSGGTDTQYF. CDR3 DNA: TGCGCCAGCAGTGGTACTAGCGGGGGCACAGATACGCAGTATTTT.

V usage is TRBV5-6 and J usage is TRBJ2-3; D gene ambiguous. V was clipped by 0 bases and J by 8 bases, with 10 bases between them. The CDR3 spans 13 residues. Germline-derived CDR1 and CDR2 are SGHDT and YYEEEE. The CDR3 sequence is CASSLGGTGTQYF. The CDR3 DNA is TGTGCCAGCAGCTTGGGAGGTACCGGTACGCAGTATTTT.

The rearrangement joins TRBV10-3 to TRBJ1-4; no definite D call. This CDR3 comprises 15 residues. V was shortened by 1 base and J by 0 bases, with 6 bases between the two germline ends. The V gene's germline CDR1 is ENHRY and CDR2 SYGVKD. The CDR3 nucleotides are TGTGCCATCAGTGAGTGGAGCTCAACTAATGAAAAACTGTTTTTT. It translates to CAISEWSSTNEKLFF.

The genes are TRBV7-9 and TRBJ2-7; D is undetermined. CDR1 is SEHNR and CDR2 is FQNEAQ in the germline V gene (reference sequence). The CDR3 consists of 12 residues. The germline V and J ends were trimmed by 4 bases and 0 bases, with 4 bases remaining between them. The CDR3 DNA is TGTGCCAGCAGCTCCCGCTCCTACGAGCAGTACTTC. This sequence encodes CASSSRSYEQYF.

The gene calls are TRBV7-2 and TRBJ2-1, with 8 bases aligning to TRBD2. The trim removed 5 bases at V and 3 bases at J, leaving 12 bases unmatched. Germline V gene lookup returns CDR1 SGHTA and CDR2 FQGNSA. The CDR3 sequence is 17 residues long. CDR3 sequence reads: CASSTPFGGAGYNEQFF. Written as DNA, the CDR3 is TGTGCCAGCAGCACTCCCTTCGGGGGGGCCGGCTACAATGAGCAGTTCTTC.

In its sample, this clone was seen once. This chain connects TRBV9 to TRBJ1-1; 8 nucleotides match TRBD1. The germline V gene encodes CDR1 SGDLS and CDR2 YYNGEE. The V segment lost 4 bases and the J segment 4 bases; nucleotides outside the gene matches: 6. The CDR3 is 14 amino acids. The CDR3 loop is CASSPRQGITEAFF. The CDR3 DNA reads TGTGCCAGCAGCCCCCGACAGGGGATCACTGAAGCTTTCTTT.